The 22 T cell receptor beta chains below all came from one sample that was sequenced in a study of circulating and synovial CD4+ cells in juvenile arthritis. The protocol was immunoSEQ multiplex PCR, while the TCRdb copy is restricted to in-frame clones and leaves out a portion. The profile covers 30,000 to 40,000 clones, with over 90% appearing a single time and more than 0.15% taken by the ten largest. What was sequenced was CD4+ T cells from blood. Receptors were obtained from a human donor with juvenile idiopathic arthritis.

This chain joins TRBV27 and TRBJ2-7, with D hard to call. Trimming took off 5 bases at V and 0 bases at J, with 11 bases between the two ends. This CDR3 is 14 amino acids long. Germline CDR1 and CDR2: MNHEY and SMNVEV (reference sequence). DNA of the CDR3: TGTGCCAGCAGTCCCGTTCTTAGCTCCTACGAGCAGTACTTC. Residues: CASSPVLSSYEQYF.

The chain employs TRBV7-9 and TRBJ1-4; D is unclear. The V end was cut by 2 bases, the J end by 8 bases, with 12 bases between. This CDR3 comprises 14 residues. The germline V gene has CDR1 SEHNR and CDR2 FQNEAQ (reference sequence). The CDR3 nucleotides are TGTGCCAGCAGCTTATCCACAGTTTGGGAAAAACTGTTTTTT. This translates into CASSLSTVWEKLFF.

The V gene is TRBV11-2, the J gene TRBJ2-1; D unclear. CDR3 length: 16 amino acids. The V gene lost 5 bases and the J gene lost 0 bases, with 14 bases spanning the gap. Germline V gene lookup returns CDR1 SGHAT and CDR2 FQNNGV. The CDR3: CASSPRQPISYNEQFF. The CDR3 DNA reads TGTGCCAGCAGCCCCAGGCAGCCTATCTCCTACAATGAGCAGTTCTTC.

V and J are TRBV2 and TRBJ1-5; D is possibly TRBD1 (5 bases). The CDR3 has 15 amino acids. Germline V gene sequence: CDR1 SNHLY, CDR2 FYNNEI. Trimming shortened V by 2 bases and J by 0 bases, and 8 bases separated the two germline ends. The CDR3 sequence: CASSEQGDSNQPQHF. CDR3 bases: TGTGCCAGCAGTGAACAGGGCGATAGCAATCAGCCCCAGCATTTT.

The V gene is TRBV30, the J gene TRBJ2-5; tentatively, D is TRBD2 (7 bases). The CDR3 contains 15 residues. Between the trimmed V and J ends, which lost 2 bases and 1 base, there was a span of 14 bases. Germline V lookup: CDR1 GTSNPN, CDR2 SVGIG (reference sequence). CDR3 in DNA: TGTGCCTGGAGTAGGGGCGGGGGCCGCCAAGAGACCCAGTACTTC. Residues: CAWSRGGGRQETQYF.

V and J are TRBV28 and TRBJ1-2; TRBD1 agrees at 10 bases. The V segment lost 5 bases and the J segment 7 bases; nucleotides outside the gene matches: 7. CDR3 length: 14 residues. CDR1 is MDHEN and CDR2 is SYDVKM in the germline V gene. The CDR3 DNA follows: TGTGCCAGCAGTCGCCTGACAGGGGGCTTTGGCTACACCTTC. Amino acids: CASSRLTGGFGYTF.

This clone was found once. This chain connects TRBV28 to TRBJ2-7, with 9 bases that match TRBD1. V shed 4 bases and J 1 base; nucleotides not matched to a gene: 5. This CDR3 contains 15 residues. The germline V gene has CDR1 MDHEN and CDR2 SYDVKM. CDR3 loop: CASSYGQGNSYEQYF. As DNA, the CDR3 is TGTGCCAGCAGTTATGGACAGGGGAATTCCTACGAGCAGTACTTC.

The J gene is TRBJ2-2, the V gene TRBV28; TRBD1 matches at 11 bases. V was pared by 6 bases and J by 7 bases, with 10 bases of the junction left unmatched. Per germline, CDR1 MDHEN and CDR2 SYDVKM. The CDR3 runs 16 residues. For the CDR3, the DNA is TGTGCCAGCAGCCCTGGGACAGGGGGTTACGACGGGGAGCTGTTTTTT. Translated, it gives CASSPGTGGYDGELFF.

J is TRBJ1-1 and V is TRBV7-6, with TRBD1 matching over 8 bases. The CDR3 loop spans 14 amino acids. Germline CDR1 reads SGHVS; CDR2 reads FNYEAQ. Germline trimming cut 5 bases from V and 4 bases from J; bases unmatched to any gene: 6. CDR3 sequence reads: CASSLRQGTTEAFF. The CDR3 DNA sequence: TGTGCCAGCAGCCTCAGACAGGGGACCACTGAAGCTTTCTTT. Looking up the rest from reference TRBV7-6 and TRBJ1-1 gives the full variable domain: GAGVSQSPRYKVTKRGQDVALRCDPISGHVSLYWYRQALGQGPEFLTYFNYEAQQDKSGLPNDRFSAERPEGSISTLTIQRTEQRDSAMYRCASSLRQGTTEAFFGQGTRLTVV.

CDR3 DNA sequence: TGTGCCAGCAGCTTACTAGCGGGAGGGGTCTACAATGAGCAGTTCTTC. Encoded protein: CASSLLAGGVYNEQFF. The V and J genes are TRBV7-9 and TRBJ2-1, with 12 bases fitting TRBD2. Germline V gene lookup returns CDR1 SEHNR and CDR2 FQNEAQ (reference sequence). After removal of 2 bases from V and 3 bases from J, the junction contained 2 bases not matched to a gene. There are 16 residues in the CDR3.

The chain recombines TRBV18 with TRBJ2-7, with 7 positions matching TRBD1. Germline CDR1 reads KGHSH; CDR2 reads LQKENI. The junction had 1 base not matched to a gene; V was cut back by 1 base and J by 7 bases. CDR3 length: 12 residues. In DNA, the CDR3 is TGTGCCAGCTCACCACTGGACAGGGAGCAGTACTTC. This sequence encodes CASSPLDREQYF.

The chain carries TRBV11-3 and TRBJ2-7; 7 nucleotides agree with TRBD1. CDR1 and CDR2 (germline): SGHNT, YENEEA. This CDR3 contains 14 residues. V lost 5 bases to trimming and J lost 1 base; unmatched junction nucleotides: 5. The CDR3 nucleotides read TGTGCCAGCAGCCCGAGCAGGGGGTCCTACGAGCAGTACTTC. Translation gives CASSPSRGSYEQYF.

V usage is TRBV7-2 and J usage is TRBJ1-2; D remains ambiguous. Trimming cost V 1 base and J 4 bases, with 13 bases left between them. The germline gives CDR1 SGHTA, CDR2 FQGNSA. This CDR3 is 15 amino acids long. CDR3 sequence reads: CASSLDPAGAYGYTF. CDR3 coding DNA: TGTGCCAGCAGCTTAGATCCCGCAGGCGCCTATGGCTACACCTTC.

This chain uses TRBV19 with TRBJ2-7; tentative D call: TRBD1 (6 bases). Germline V lookup: CDR1 LNHDA, CDR2 SQIVND (reference sequence). Trimming shortened V by 0 bases and J by 4 bases, and 10 bases separated the two germline ends. The CDR3 length is 14 residues. This CDR3 is CASSIEQGRYEQYF. DNA of the CDR3: TGTGCCAGTAGTATAGAACAGGGACGGTACGAGCAGTACTTC.

The chain carries TRBV28 and TRBJ1-4, with TRBD1 as a possible D gene (6 bases). There are 13 residues in the CDR3. Trimming cost V 6 bases and J 6 bases, with 11 bases left between them. The germline V gene encodes CDR1 MDHEN and CDR2 SYDVKM. The CDR3 nucleotides read TGTGCCAGCAGAGTGGCAGGGGATGAAAAACTGTTTTTT. Encoded protein: CASRVAGDEKLFF.

The chain uses TRBV11-2 and TRBJ2-2; 12 nucleotides align to TRBD1. The CDR3 is 16 residues long. The ends lost 1 base at V and 7 bases at J; junction bases unmatched: 4. In germline, CDR1 is SGHAT, CDR2 FQNNGV. This CDR3 reads CASSLGGTGGVGELFF. CDR3 in DNA: TGTGCCAGCAGCTTAGGGGGGACAGGGGGCGTCGGGGAGCTGTTTTTT.

The chain uses TRBV28 and TRBJ2-3; TRBD1 aligns across 8 bases. V lost 10 bases and J lost 3; bases outside the gene matches: 9. The CDR3 spans 14 residues. Germline loops: CDR1 MDHEN, CDR2 SYDVKM. CDR3 sequence: CATWTGIGTDTQYF. The CDR3 DNA reads as TGTGCCACCTGGACAGGGATTGGAACAGATACGCAGTATTTT.

V gene TRBV19 combines with J gene TRBJ1-5; possible D gene TRBD1, 6 bases. Germline V gene data show CDR1 as LNHDA and CDR2 as SQIVND (reference sequence). The V gene lost 5 bases and the J gene lost 3 bases, with 8 bases spanning the gap. There are 13 residues in the CDR3. CDR3 sequence: CASSRDINQPQHF. DNA for the CDR3: TGTGCCAGTAGTCGGGACATCAATCAGCCCCAGCATTTT.

The CDR3, as DNA: TGTGCCAGCAGCCAAGAGGTTCGGCTGGAGGAGCAGTACTTC. It translates to CASSQEVRLEEQYF. V and J are TRBV4-2 and TRBJ2-7; no clear D gene. The V and J ends lost 0 bases and 7 bases respectively, with 13 bases between them. The CDR3 contains 14 residues. The germline V gene encodes CDR1 LGHNA and CDR2 YNFKEQ.

The chain uses TRBV6-5 and TRBJ2-7; TRBD1 matches 8 bases. The CDR3 consists of 15 residues. Trimming at V came to 7 bases and at J to 3 bases, leaving 11 bases not matched to a gene. CDR1 and CDR2 (germline): MNHEY, SVGAGI. The CDR3 spells CASTPSDRVNYEQYF. CDR3 sequence (DNA): TGTGCCAGCACCCCTTCGGACAGGGTAAACTACGAGCAGTACTTC.

V gene TRBV6-5 combines with J gene TRBJ2-5, with 8 nucleotides matching TRBD2. Unmatched junction bases numbered 9, after V lost 4 bases and J lost 2 bases. Germline assignment: CDR1 MNHEY and CDR2 SVGAGI. The CDR3 consists of 16 residues. In DNA form, the CDR3 reads TGTGCCAGCAGTTCGGGAGGGTTCAAAGAACAAGAGACCCAGTACTTC. Translating gives CASSSGGFKEQETQYF.

The chain links TRBV4-3 to TRBJ2-7, with TRBD2 as a possible D gene (5 bases). This CDR3 comprises 15 residues. CDR1 is LGHNA, CDR2 YSLEER, per germline. Trimming pared 0 bases from V and 2 bases from J, leaving 11 bases between. CDR3 protein: CASSQDEGSTYEQYF. The DNA of the CDR3 is TGCGCCAGCAGCCAAGATGAGGGCAGCACCTACGAGCAGTACTTC.